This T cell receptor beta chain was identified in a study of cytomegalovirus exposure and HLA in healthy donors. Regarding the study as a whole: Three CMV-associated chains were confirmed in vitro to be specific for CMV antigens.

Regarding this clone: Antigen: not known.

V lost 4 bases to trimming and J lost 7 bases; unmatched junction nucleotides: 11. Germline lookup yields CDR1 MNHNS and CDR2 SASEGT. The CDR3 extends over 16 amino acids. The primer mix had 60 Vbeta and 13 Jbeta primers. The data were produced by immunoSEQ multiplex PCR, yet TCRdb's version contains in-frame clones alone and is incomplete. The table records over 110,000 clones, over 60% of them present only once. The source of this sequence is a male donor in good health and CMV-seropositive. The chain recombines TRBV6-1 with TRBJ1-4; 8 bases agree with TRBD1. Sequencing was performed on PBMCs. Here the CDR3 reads CASSATGERSSEKLFF. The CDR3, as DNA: TGTGCCAGCAGTGCGACAGGGGAGCGGTCGAGTGAAAAACTGTTTTTT.